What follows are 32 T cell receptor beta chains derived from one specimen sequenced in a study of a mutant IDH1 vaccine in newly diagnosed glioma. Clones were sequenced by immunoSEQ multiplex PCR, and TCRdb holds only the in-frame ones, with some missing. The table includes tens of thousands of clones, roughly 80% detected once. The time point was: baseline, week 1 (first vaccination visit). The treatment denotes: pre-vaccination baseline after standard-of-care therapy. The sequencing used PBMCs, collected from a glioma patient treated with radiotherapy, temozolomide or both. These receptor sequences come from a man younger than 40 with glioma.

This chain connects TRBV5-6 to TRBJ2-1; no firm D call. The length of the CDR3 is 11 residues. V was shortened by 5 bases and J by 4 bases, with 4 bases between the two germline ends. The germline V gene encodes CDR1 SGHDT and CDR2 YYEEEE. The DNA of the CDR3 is TGTGCCAGCAGACAATACAATGAGCAGTTCTTC. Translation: CASRQYNEQFF.

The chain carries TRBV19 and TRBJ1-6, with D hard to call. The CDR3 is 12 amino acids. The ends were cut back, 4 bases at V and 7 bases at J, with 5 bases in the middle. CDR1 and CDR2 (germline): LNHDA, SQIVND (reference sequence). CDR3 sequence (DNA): TGTGCCAGTAGTAAGTGGAATTCACCCCTCCACTTT. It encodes CASSKWNSPLHF.

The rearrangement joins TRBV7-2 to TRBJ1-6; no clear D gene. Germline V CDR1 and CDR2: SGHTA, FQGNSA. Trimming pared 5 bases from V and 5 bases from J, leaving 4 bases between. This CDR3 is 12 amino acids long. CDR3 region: CASSRNNSPLHF. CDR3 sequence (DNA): TGTGCCAGCAGCCGGAATAATTCACCCCTCCACTTT.

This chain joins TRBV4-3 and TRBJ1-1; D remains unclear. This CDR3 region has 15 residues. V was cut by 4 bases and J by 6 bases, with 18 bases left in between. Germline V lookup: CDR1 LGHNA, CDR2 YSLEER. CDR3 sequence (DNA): TGCGCCAGCAGCCCCTCAGAGAGGGTGAGCCCTGAAGCTTTCTTT. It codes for CASSPSERVSPEAFF.

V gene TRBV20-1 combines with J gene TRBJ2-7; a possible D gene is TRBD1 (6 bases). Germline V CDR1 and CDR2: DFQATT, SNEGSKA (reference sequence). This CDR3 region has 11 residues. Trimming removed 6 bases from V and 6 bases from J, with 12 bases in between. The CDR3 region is CSAPGALEQYF. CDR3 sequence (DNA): TGCAGTGCACCAGGGGCCCTCGAGCAGTACTTC.

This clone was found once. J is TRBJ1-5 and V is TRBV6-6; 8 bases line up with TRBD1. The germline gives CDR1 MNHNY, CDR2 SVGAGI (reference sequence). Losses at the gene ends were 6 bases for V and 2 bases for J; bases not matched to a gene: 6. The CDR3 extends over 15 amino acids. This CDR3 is CASSRTGFGNQPQHF. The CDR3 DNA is TGTGCCAGCAGCAGGACAGGGTTCGGCAATCAGCCCCAGCATTTT.

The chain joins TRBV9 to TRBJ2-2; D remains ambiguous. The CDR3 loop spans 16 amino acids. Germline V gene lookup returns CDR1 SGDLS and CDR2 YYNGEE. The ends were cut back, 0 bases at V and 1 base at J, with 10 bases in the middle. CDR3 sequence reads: CASSVDDTGNTGELFF. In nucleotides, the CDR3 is TGTGCCAGCAGCGTAGATGACACCGGGAACACCGGGGAGCTGTTTTTT.

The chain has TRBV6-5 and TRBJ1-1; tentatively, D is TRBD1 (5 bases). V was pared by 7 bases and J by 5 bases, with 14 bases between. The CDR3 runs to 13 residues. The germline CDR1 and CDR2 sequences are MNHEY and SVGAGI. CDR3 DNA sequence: TGTGCCAGCATCGGGACCCCGAGAACTGAAGCTTTCTTT. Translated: CASIGTPRTEAFF.

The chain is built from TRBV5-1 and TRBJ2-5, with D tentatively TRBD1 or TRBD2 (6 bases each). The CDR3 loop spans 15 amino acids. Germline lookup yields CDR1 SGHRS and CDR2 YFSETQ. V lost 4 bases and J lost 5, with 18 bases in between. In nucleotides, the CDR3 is TGCGCCAGCAGCCTACTGATGGGGGGCTTCGAGACCCAGTACTTC. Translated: CASSLLMGGFETQYF.

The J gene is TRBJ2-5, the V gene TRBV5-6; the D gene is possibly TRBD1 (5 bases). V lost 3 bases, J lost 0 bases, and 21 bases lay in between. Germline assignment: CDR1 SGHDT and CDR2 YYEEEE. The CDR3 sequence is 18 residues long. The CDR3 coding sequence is TGTGCCAGCAGCTCATTCCTCTCAGGGAATTCGTACCAAGAGACCCAGTACTTC. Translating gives CASSSFLSGNSYQETQYF.

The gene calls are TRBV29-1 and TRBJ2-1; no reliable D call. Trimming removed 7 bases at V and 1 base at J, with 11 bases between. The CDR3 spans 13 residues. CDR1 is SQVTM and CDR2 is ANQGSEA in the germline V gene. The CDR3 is CSGQDLSYNEQFF. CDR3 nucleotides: TGCAGCGGGCAAGACTTATCCTACAATGAGCAGTTCTTC.

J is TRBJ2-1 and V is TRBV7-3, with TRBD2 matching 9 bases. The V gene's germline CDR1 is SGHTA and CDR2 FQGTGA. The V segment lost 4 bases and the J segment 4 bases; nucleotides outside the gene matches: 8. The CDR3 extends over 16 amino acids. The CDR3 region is CASSSIAGELYNEQFF. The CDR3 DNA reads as TGTGCCAGCAGCTCCATAGCGGGGGAACTATACAATGAGCAGTTCTTC.

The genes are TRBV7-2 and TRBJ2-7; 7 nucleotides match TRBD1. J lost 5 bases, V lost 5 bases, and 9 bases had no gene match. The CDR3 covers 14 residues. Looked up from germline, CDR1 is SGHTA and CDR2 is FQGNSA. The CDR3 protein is CASSPDRVRNEQYF. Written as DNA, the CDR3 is TGTGCCAGCAGCCCCGACAGGGTTCGCAACGAGCAGTACTTC. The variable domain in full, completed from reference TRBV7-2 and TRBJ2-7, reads GAGVSQSPSNKVTEKGKDVELRCDPISGHTALYWYRQSLGQGLEFLIYFQGNSAPDKSGLPSDRFSAERTGGSVSTLTIQRTQQEDSAVYLCASSPDRVRNEQYFGPGTRLTVT.

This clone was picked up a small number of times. CDR3 nucleotide sequence: TGCGCCAGCAGCCCCGGGACGAGCAGAACCGGGGAGCTGTTTTTT. Its translation: CASSPGTSRTGELFF. J is TRBJ2-2 and V is TRBV5-1; possibly TRBD1 or TRBD2 for D (5 bases each). The CDR3 has 15 residues. The germline CDR1 and CDR2 sequences are SGHRS and YFSETQ. V was pared by 4 bases and J by 5 bases, with 15 bases between.

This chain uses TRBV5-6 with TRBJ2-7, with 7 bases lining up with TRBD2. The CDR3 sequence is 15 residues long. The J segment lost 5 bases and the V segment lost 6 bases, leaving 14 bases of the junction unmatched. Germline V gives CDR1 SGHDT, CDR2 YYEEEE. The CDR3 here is CASTYLGGGADEQYF. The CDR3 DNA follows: TGTGCCAGCACCTATCTTGGGGGAGGGGCCGACGAGCAGTACTTC.

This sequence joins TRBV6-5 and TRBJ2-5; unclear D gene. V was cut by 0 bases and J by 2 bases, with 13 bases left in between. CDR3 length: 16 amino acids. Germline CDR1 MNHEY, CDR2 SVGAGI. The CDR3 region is CASSYSFTSQQETQYF. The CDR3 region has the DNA TGTGCCAGCAGTTACTCGTTTACATCCCAACAAGAGACCCAGTACTTC.

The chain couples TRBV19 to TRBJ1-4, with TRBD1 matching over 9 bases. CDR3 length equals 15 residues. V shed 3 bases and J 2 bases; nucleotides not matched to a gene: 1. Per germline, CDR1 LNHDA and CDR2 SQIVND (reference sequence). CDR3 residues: CASSMGTGTNEKLFF. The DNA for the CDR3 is TGTGCCAGTAGTATGGGGACAGGGACTAATGAAAAACTGTTTTTT.

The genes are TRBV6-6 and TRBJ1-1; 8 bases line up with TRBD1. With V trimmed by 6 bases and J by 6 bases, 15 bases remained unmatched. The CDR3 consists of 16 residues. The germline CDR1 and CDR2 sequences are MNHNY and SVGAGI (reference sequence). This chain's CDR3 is CASSDLNRGGKAEAFF. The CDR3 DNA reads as TGTGCCAGCAGCGATCTTAACAGGGGGGGAAAGGCTGAAGCTTTCTTT.

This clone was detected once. The CDR3 sequence: CASRRDRNTGELFF. The CDR3 coding sequence is TGTGCCAGTAGAAGGGACAGAAACACCGGGGAGCTGTTTTTT. The chain has TRBV19 and TRBJ2-2; 7 nucleotides align to TRBD1. With V trimmed by 6 bases and J by 2 bases, 3 bases remained unmatched. The CDR3 consists of 14 residues. Germline V gene sequence: CDR1 LNHDA, CDR2 SQIVND (reference sequence).

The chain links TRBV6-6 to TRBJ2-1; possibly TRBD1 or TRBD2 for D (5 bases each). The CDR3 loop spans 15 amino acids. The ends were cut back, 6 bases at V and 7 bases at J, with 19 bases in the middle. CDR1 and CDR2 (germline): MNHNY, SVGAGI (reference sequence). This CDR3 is CASRPAADRTNEQFF. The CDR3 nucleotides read TGTGCCAGCAGACCAGCGGCCGATAGGACAAATGAGCAGTTCTTC.

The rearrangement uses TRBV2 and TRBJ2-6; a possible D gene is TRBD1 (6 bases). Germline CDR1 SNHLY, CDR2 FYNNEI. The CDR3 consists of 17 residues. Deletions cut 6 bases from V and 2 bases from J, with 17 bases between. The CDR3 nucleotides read TGTGCCAGCAGCTCCGGGACAACTAGGGCTGGGGCCAACGTCCTGACTTTC. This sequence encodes CASSSGTTRAGANVLTF.

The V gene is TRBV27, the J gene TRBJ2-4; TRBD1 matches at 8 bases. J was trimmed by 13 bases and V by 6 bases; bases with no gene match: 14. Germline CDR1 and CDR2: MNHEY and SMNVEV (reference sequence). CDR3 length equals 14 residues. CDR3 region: CASSRDRFSTTQYF. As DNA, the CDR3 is TGTGCCAGCAGCCGGGACAGGTTCTCTACGACACAGTACTTC.

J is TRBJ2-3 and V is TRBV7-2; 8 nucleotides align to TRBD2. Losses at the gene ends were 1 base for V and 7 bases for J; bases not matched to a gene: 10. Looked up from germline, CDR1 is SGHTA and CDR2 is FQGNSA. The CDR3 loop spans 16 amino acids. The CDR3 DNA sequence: TGTGCCAGCAGCTTAGAGGGGGGGTTAGCGGGGTATACGCAGTATTTT. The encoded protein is CASSLEGGLAGYTQYF.

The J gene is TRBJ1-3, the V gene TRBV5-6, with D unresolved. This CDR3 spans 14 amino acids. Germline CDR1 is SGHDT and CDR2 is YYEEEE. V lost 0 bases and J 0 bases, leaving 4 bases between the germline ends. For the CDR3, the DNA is TGTGCCAGCAGCTTGGGGATCTCTGGAAACACCATATATTTT. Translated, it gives CASSLGISGNTIYF.

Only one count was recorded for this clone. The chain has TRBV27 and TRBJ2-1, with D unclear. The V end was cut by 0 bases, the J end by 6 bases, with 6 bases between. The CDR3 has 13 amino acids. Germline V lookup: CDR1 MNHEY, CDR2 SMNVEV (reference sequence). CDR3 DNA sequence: TGTGCCAGCAGTTTATCTCTCAGCAATGAGCAGTTCTTC. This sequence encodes CASSLSLSNEQFF.

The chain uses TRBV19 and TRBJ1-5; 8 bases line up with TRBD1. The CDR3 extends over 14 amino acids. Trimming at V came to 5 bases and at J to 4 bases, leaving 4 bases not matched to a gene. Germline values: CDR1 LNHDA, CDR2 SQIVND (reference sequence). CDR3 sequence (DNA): TGTGCCAGTAGTGCGGACAGGGATAATCAGCCCCAGCATTTT. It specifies CASSADRDNQPQHF.

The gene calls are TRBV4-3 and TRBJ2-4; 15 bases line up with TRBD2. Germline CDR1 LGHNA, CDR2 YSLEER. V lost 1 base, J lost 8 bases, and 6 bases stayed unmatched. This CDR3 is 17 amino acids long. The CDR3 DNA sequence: TGCGCCAGCAGCCAAGCCGGGACTAGCGGGGGGCGGGACATTCAGTACTTC. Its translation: CASSQAGTSGGRDIQYF.

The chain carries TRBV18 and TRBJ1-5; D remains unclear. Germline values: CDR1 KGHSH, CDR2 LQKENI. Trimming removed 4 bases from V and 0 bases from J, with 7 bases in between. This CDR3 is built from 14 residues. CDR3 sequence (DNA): TGTGCCAGCTCACAGATCAATAGCAATCAGCCCCAGCATTTT. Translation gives CASSQINSNQPQHF.

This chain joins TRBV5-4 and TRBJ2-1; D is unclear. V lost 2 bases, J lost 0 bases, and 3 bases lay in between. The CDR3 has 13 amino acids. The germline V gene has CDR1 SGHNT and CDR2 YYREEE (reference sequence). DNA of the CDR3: TGTGCCAGCAGCTTTGGCTCCTACAATGAGCAGTTCTTC. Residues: CASSFGSYNEQFF.

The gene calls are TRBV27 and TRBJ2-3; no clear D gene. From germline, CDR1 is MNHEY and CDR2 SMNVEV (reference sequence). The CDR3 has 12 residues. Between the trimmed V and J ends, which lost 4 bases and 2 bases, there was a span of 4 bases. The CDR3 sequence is CASSSFTDTQYF. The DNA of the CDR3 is TGTGCCAGCAGTTCTTTCACAGATACGCAGTATTTT.

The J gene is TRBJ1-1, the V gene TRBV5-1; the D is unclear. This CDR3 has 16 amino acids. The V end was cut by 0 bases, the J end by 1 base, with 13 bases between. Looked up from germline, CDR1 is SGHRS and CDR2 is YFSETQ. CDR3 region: CASSLAEKTGNTEAFF. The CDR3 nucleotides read TGCGCCAGCAGCTTGGCAGAAAAAACCGGGAACACTGAAGCTTTCTTT.

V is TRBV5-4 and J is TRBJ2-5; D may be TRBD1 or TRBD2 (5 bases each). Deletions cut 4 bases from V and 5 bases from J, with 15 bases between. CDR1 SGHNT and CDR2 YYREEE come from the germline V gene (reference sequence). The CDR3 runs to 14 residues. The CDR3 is CASSDTEGEETQYF. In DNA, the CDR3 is TGTGCCAGCAGCGACACGGAAGGGGAGGAGACCCAGTACTTC.